Each of the 24 T cell receptor beta chains below was sequenced from the same sample in a study of spatial heterogeneity in lung cancer. One entry per CDR3 protein results from TCRdb running MiXCR on the 5' RACE reads. The sample has approximately 3,100 distinct CDR3 sequences, roughly 4.7% seen once. Time point reported: sample taken at primary tumor resection. Sequencing used normal lung tissue next to the tumor, obtained at surgery. The receptors come from a male donor with early-stage non-small cell lung cancer.

This clonotype was detected only a few times. The chain recombines TRBV6-2 or TRBV6-3 with TRBJ2-7; D is perhaps TRBD1 (5 bases). The CDR3 runs to 13 residues. Trimming removed 2 bases at V and 12 bases at J, with 17 bases between. CDR1 is MNHEY, CDR2 SVGEGT, per germline. CDR3 in amino acids: CASSYNPETTGYF. CDR3 in DNA: TGTGCCAGCAGTTACAACCCCGAGACCACAGGGTACTTC.

This clonotype is medium-sized (0.01 to 0.1%) within its sample. This chain joins TRBV6-5 and TRBJ1-1; 7 nucleotides match TRBD1. The trim removed 11 bases at V and 4 bases at J, leaving 13 bases unmatched. The CDR3 has 14 residues. Germline CDR1 MNHEY, CDR2 SVGAGI. The CDR3, as DNA: TGTGCCGTGACCCTAGGGGGCTCGGGCACTGAAGCTTTCTTT. Its translation: CAVTLGGSGTEAFF.

Judged by abundance, this clonotype is medium-sized (0.01 to 0.1%). The rearrangement links TRBV3-1 to TRBJ1-6, with TRBD1 matching 9 bases. J lost 9 bases, V lost 4 bases, and 7 bases had no gene match. The CDR3 totals 15 residues. The germline V gene has CDR1 LGHDT and CDR2 YNNKEL (reference sequence). Here the CDR3 DNA reads TGTGCCAGCAGCCCCACCGGGACAGGGCTTTCACCCCTCCACTTT. Translation: CASSPTGTGLSPLHF.

There are a few counts of this clonotype. The chain uses TRBV7-3 and TRBJ2-2; D unclear. This CDR3 spans 16 amino acids. V shed 2 bases and J shed 4 bases, with 14 bases lying between them. Germline V gene lookup returns CDR1 SGHTA and CDR2 FQGTGA. CDR3 sequence: CASSLSARGSTGELFF. The CDR3 DNA is TGTGCCAGCAGCTTATCGGCGCGTGGATCCACCGGGGAGCTGTTTTTT.

This clonotype is medium-sized by share. This chain links TRBV5-1 with TRBJ2-5, with 8 bases aligning to TRBD1. This CDR3 has 15 residues. Germline loops: CDR1 SGHRS, CDR2 YFSETQ. The V segment lost 4 bases and the J segment 4 bases; nucleotides outside the gene matches: 9. The DNA of the CDR3 is TGCGCCAGCAGCCCTGGGACCGGGACAGGAGAGACCCAGTACTTC. It translates to CASSPGTGTGETQYF.

The chain is built from TRBV5-1 and TRBJ2-5, with D possibly matching TRBD1 (5 bases). Germline assignment: CDR1 SGHRS and CDR2 YFSETQ. The CDR3 totals 14 residues. V gave up 0 bases and J gave up 3 bases, with 9 bases separating them. CDR3 sequence reads: CASSLVSREETQYF. CDR3 nucleotides: TGCGCCAGCAGCTTGGTTAGCAGGGAAGAGACCCAGTACTTC.

By sample fraction, this clonotype is medium-sized. The rearrangement links TRBV5-4 to TRBJ2-6; the match to TRBD2 covers 7 bases. The CDR3 covers 16 residues. Germline CDR1 SGHNT, CDR2 YYREEE (reference sequence). The V and J ends lost 4 bases and 4 bases, in that order; junction bases with no gene match: 8. The CDR3 DNA is TGTGCCAGCAGCCCCCTCGGGGGAGGGGGGGCCAACGTCCTGACTTTC. The encoded protein is CASSPLGGGGANVLTF.

This clonotype was counted ten times or more. V gene TRBV20-1 combines with J gene TRBJ1-2; D call uncertain. The germline V gene encodes CDR1 DFQATT and CDR2 SNEGSKA (reference sequence). V was cut by 5 bases and J by 8 bases, with 15 bases left in between. The CDR3 is 12 amino acids. DNA of the CDR3: TGCAGTGCTCCTAGGACCTTCGACGGCTACACCTTC. Protein sequence: CSAPRTFDGYTF.

In its sample, this clonotype is medium-sized. This chain links TRBV28 with TRBJ2-1, with D uncertain. CDR1 is MDHEN and CDR2 is SYDVKM in the germline V gene. The CDR3 spans 15 residues. The V and J ends lost 3 bases and 4 bases respectively, with 13 bases between them. The CDR3 bases are TGTGCCAGCAGTTTCCCCCCGCCTACGTACAATGAGCAGTTCTTC. This codes for CASSFPPPTYNEQFF.

This clonotype is deemed medium-sized (0.01 to 0.1%). The chain couples TRBV27 to TRBJ2-1; 10 nucleotides match TRBD2. The CDR3 covers 15 residues. V shed 4 bases, J shed 4 bases, and the junction held 4 bases outside the gene matches. CDR1 is MNHEY and CDR2 is SMNVEV in the germline V gene (reference sequence). Here the CDR3 reads CASSSPTSGYNEQFF. CDR3 in DNA: TGTGCCAGCAGTTCCCCGACTAGCGGGTACAATGAGCAGTTCTTC.

This clonotype is categorized as medium-sized. This rearrangement joins TRBV6-2 or TRBV6-3 to TRBJ2-5; 12 nucleotides line up with TRBD2. The CDR3 runs to 16 residues. Germline-derived CDR1 and CDR2 are MNHEY and SVGEGT. J gave up 1 base and V 4 bases, and 4 bases lay outside the gene matches. The CDR3 DNA sequence: TGTGCCAGCAGTTTGACTAGCGGGGGACTCCAAGAGACCCAGTACTTC. This codes for CASSLTSGGLQETQYF.

In its sample, this clonotype was seen many times. This chain uses TRBV6-2 or TRBV6-3 with TRBJ1-1, with 8 bases fitting TRBD1. This CDR3 has 11 amino acids. The V gene's germline CDR1 is MNHEY and CDR2 SVGEGT. The ends lost 10 bases at V and 6 bases at J; junction bases unmatched: 4. The CDR3 here is CAIGQGAEAFF. The CDR3 coding sequence is TGTGCCATCGGACAGGGCGCTGAAGCTTTCTTT.

The CDR3 DNA reads as TGTGCCAGCAGCTTAACCAACTCCTACAATGAGCAGTTCTTC. It encodes CASSLTNSYNEQFF. The chain recombines TRBV7-2 with TRBJ2-1, with D uncertain. This CDR3 is 14 amino acids long. Germline V CDR1 and CDR2: SGHTA, FQGNSA. Trimming removed 2 bases at V and 0 bases at J, with 5 bases between.

This clonotype has a count of ten or more. The rearrangement links TRBV11-2 to TRBJ1-1; no firm D call. Germline V gene lookup returns CDR1 SGHAT and CDR2 FQNNGV. Trimming shortened V by 3 bases and J by 1 base, and 24 bases separated the two germline ends. This CDR3 has 19 residues. CDR3 sequence: CASSLGGLWASGWNTEAFF. The CDR3 DNA follows: TGTGCCAGCAGCTTGGGTGGGTTGTGGGCCTCTGGGTGGAACACTGAAGCTTTCTTT.

By share of the sample, this clonotype is medium-sized. The chain combines TRBV28 with TRBJ2-3, with TRBD1 matching over 10 bases. This CDR3 has 15 amino acids. CDR1 is MDHEN and CDR2 is SYDVKM in the germline V gene. Losses at the gene ends were 3 bases for V and 3 bases for J; bases not matched to a gene: 3. The chain's CDR3 is CASSLDRGGTDTQYF. The CDR3 DNA sequence: TGTGCCAGCAGTTTGGACAGGGGGGGAACAGATACGCAGTATTTT.

By proportion, this clonotype is medium-sized. The chain recombines TRBV7-9 with TRBJ2-6; D possibly uses TRBD1 or TRBD2 (5 bases each). Germline assignment: CDR1 SEHNR and CDR2 FQNEAQ (reference sequence). The ends were cut back, 5 bases at V and 0 bases at J, with 17 bases in the middle. This CDR3 has 18 amino acids. CDR3 sequence (DNA): TGTGCCAGCAGCCCGGCCAGAGGGGTCAGCTCTGGGGCCAACGTCCTGACTTTC. It yields the protein CASSPARGVSSGANVLTF.

This clonotype is medium-sized (0.01 to 0.1%) within its sample. The rearrangement links TRBV24-1 to TRBJ2-3; 12 nucleotides align to TRBD2. V shed 3 bases, J shed 3 bases, and the junction held 3 bases outside the gene matches. Per the germline V gene, CDR1 is KGHDR and CDR2 is SFDVKD. The CDR3 covers 16 residues. The DNA for the CDR3 is TGTGCCACCAGTGATATGACTAGCGGGAGTACAGATACGCAGTATTTT. Residues: CATSDMTSGSTDTQYF.

This clonotype was counted ten times or more. The J gene is TRBJ2-5, the V gene TRBV7-7, with TRBD2 identical over 8 bases. V shed 5 bases and J 4 bases; nucleotides not matched to a gene: 6. Germline V gene data show CDR1 as SSHAT and CDR2 as FNYEAQ (reference sequence). This CDR3 contains 14 residues. The DNA of the CDR3 is TGTGCCAGCAGCGGCGGGGGGCCGGGAGAGACCCAGTACTTC. It encodes CASSGGGPGETQYF.

In this sample, this clonotype is medium-sized. This rearrangement joins TRBV6-5 to TRBJ2-7; 8 nucleotides align to TRBD1. There are 15 residues in the CDR3. Germline CDR1 is MNHEY and CDR2 is SVGAGI. The ends lost 2 bases at V and 2 bases at J; junction bases unmatched: 5. CDR3 amino acids: CASSYDRGPTYEQYF. The CDR3 nucleotides are TGTGCCAGCAGTTACGACAGGGGCCCTACCTACGAGCAGTACTTC.

In its sample, this clonotype is medium-sized. This sequence joins TRBV28 and TRBJ1-1; D is unclear. Germline V lookup: CDR1 MDHEN, CDR2 SYDVKM. V was trimmed by 2 bases and J by 4 bases, leaving 8 bases between them. This CDR3 is built from 13 residues. The CDR3 loop reads CASSLTRSTEAFF. CDR3 in DNA: TGTGCCAGCAGTTTAACGAGGAGCACTGAAGCTTTCTTT.

In its sample, this clonotype was seen many times. The J gene is TRBJ2-2, the V gene TRBV5-1, with 9 positions matching TRBD1. The CDR3 extends over 15 amino acids. Germline loops: CDR1 SGHRS, CDR2 YFSETQ. Trimming took 4 bases from V and 5 from J; bases not matched to a gene: 6. The CDR3 reads CASSLRTGETGELFF. The CDR3 DNA follows: TGCGCCAGCAGCCTACGGACAGGGGAAACCGGGGAGCTGTTTTTT. The whole variable domain, filled in from reference TRBV5-1 and TRBJ2-2, reads KAGVTQTPRYLIKTRGQQVTLSCSPISGHRSVSWYQQTPGQGLQFLFEYFSETQRNKGNFPGRFSGRQFSNSRSEMNVSTLELGDSALYLCASSLRTGETGELFFGEGSRLTVL.

The sample holds many counts of this clonotype. V and J are TRBV6-1 and TRBJ2-7; 13 positions agree with TRBD2. The CDR3 covers 15 residues. The J segment lost 2 bases and the V segment lost 6 bases, leaving 4 bases of the junction unmatched. Germline lookup yields CDR1 MNHNS and CDR2 SASEGT. CDR3 sequence reads: CASRPGLAGTYEQYF. The DNA of the CDR3 is TGTGCCAGCAGGCCGGGACTAGCGGGGACCTACGAGCAGTACTTC.

This clonotype turned up a few times. The chain employs TRBV6-6 and TRBJ2-5, with TRBD1 matching over 9 bases. The CDR3 has 14 residues. V was clipped by 8 bases and J by 5 bases; unmatched bases: 9. From germline, CDR1 is MNHNY and CDR2 SVGAGI (reference sequence). The CDR3, as DNA: TGTGCCAGCCTAGTACAGGGGGCATATGAGACCCAGTACTTC. Translating gives CASLVQGAYETQYF.

This clonotype is labeled medium-sized. The chain joins TRBV7-2 to TRBJ1-6; TRBD1 is a possible D gene (6 bases). The CDR3 spans 17 residues. V shed 4 bases and J shed 6 bases, with 19 bases lying between them. Germline values: CDR1 SGHTA, CDR2 FQGNSA. CDR3 coding DNA: TGTGCCAGCAGCTCTCCGGGACAAGGTGGGGGTAATTCACCCCTCCACTTT. Its translation: CASSSPGQGGGNSPLHF.